A single sample is the source of the 16 T cell receptor beta chains below, sequenced in a study of T cell responses to AZD1222 COVID-19 vaccine. Only in-frame clones appear in the TCRdb table, and some are missing; sequencing was by immunoSEQ multiplex PCR. The sample holds around 210,000 clones; 90% to 95% are singletons and the top ten take 1.5% to 2%. Sequences were derived from peripheral blood, sampled 28 days after the second dose of the MenACWY control vaccine. The source of these receptors is an adult who received the MenACWY meningococcal vaccine as a control.

The V call is TRBV28, the J call TRBJ1-4; 7 bases agree with TRBD1. The junction had 8 bases not matched to a gene; V was cut back by 4 bases and J by 0 bases. The CDR3 consists of 17 residues. Germline CDR1 is MDHEN and CDR2 is SYDVKM. The DNA for the CDR3 is TGTGCCAGCAGTTCCCCCCCAACAGGGGCAACTAATGAAAAACTGTTTTTT. The encoded protein is CASSSPPTGATNEKLFF.

This clone turned up a few times. This chain links TRBV14 with TRBJ2-7; the match to TRBD1 covers 8 bases. This CDR3 region has 16 residues. Germline CDR1 is SGHDN and CDR2 is FVKESK. Trimming at V came to 5 bases and at J to 5 bases, leaving 14 bases not matched to a gene. This CDR3 is CASSEDTGGGLHEQYF. DNA for the CDR3: TGTGCCAGCAGCGAGGACACAGGGGGTGGCTTGCACGAGCAGTACTTC.

The rearrangement links TRBV2 to TRBJ1-6, with D tentatively TRBD1 (6 bases). Per germline, CDR1 SNHLY and CDR2 FYNNEI. The CDR3 loop spans 15 amino acids. The ends were cut back, 6 bases at V and 0 bases at J, with 9 bases in the middle. Written as DNA, the CDR3 is TGTGCCAGCAGGACGGACAGCTCCTATAATTCACCCCTCCACTTT. It translates to CASRTDSSYNSPLHF.

The chain recombines TRBV2 with TRBJ1-1, with TRBD1 as a possible D gene (6 bases). V lost 6 bases and J 3 bases, leaving 14 bases between the germline ends. Germline CDR1 is SNHLY and CDR2 is FYNNEI. The CDR3 loop spans 14 amino acids. The CDR3 protein is CASSPTQGYTEAFF. CDR3 coding DNA: TGTGCCAGCAGCCCCACCCAGGGGTACACTGAAGCTTTCTTT.

The gene calls are TRBV28 and TRBJ1-6, with D perhaps TRBD1 (5 bases). Germline-derived CDR1 and CDR2 are MDHEN and SYDVKM. The V gene lost 6 bases and the J gene lost 10 bases, with 10 bases spanning the gap. The CDR3 runs to 12 residues. CDR3 nucleotide sequence: TGTGCCAGCAGCCTAGGGGTCTCACCCCTCCACTTT. Residues: CASSLGVSPLHF.

The chain couples TRBV2 to TRBJ2-1; 8 positions match TRBD2. The germline V gene has CDR1 SNHLY and CDR2 FYNNEI. V was clipped by 8 bases and J by 13 bases; unmatched bases: 10. This CDR3 is 12 amino acids long. DNA for the CDR3: TGTGCCAGCCCGGGGGGGGGATTAAACCAGTTCTTC. Residues: CASPGGGLNQFF.

There are a few counts of this clone. The CDR3 protein is CASSRPPGQGTDTQYF. The CDR3 coding sequence is TGTGCCAGCAGCCGACCTCCGGGACAGGGCACAGATACGCAGTATTTT. The chain is built from TRBV6-2 or TRBV6-3 and TRBJ2-3; 8 nucleotides match TRBD1. J gave up 1 base and V 6 bases, and 9 bases lay outside the gene matches. Germline loops: CDR1 MNHEY, CDR2 SVGEGT. The CDR3 spans 16 residues.

The chain recombines TRBV7-9 with TRBJ1-1; D possibly corresponds to TRBD1 (5 bases). The CDR3 runs to 15 residues. Germline lookup yields CDR1 SEHNR and CDR2 FQNEAQ (reference sequence). Trimming shortened V by 5 bases and J by 4 bases, and 17 bases separated the two germline ends. The CDR3 loop is CASSPTAPRSTEAFF. CDR3 DNA: TGTGCCAGCAGCCCGACAGCCCCTCGGAGCACTGAAGCTTTCTTT.

This chain connects TRBV29-1 to TRBJ1-2; TRBD1 matches 8 bases. The ends lost 7 bases at V and 6 bases at J; junction bases unmatched: 7. The V gene's germline CDR1 is SQVTM and CDR2 ANQGSEA. The CDR3 is 12 residues long. CDR3 sequence reads: CSAGRQGNGYTF. The CDR3 nucleotides are TGCAGCGCAGGGAGACAGGGGAATGGCTACACCTTC.

The chain carries TRBV7-9 and TRBJ1-2; 8 nucleotides match TRBD1. V lost 5 bases, J lost 8 bases, and 4 bases stayed unmatched. The germline gives CDR1 SEHNR, CDR2 FQNEAQ (reference sequence). CDR3 length: 12 residues. The CDR3 here is CASSHGQGGYTF. The CDR3 region has the DNA TGTGCCAGCAGCCACGGACAGGGCGGCTACACCTTC.

The CDR3 coding sequence is TGTGCCAGCAGTTTACGTCCAGGGACGGCTAACACTGAAGCTTTCTTT. Translating gives CASSLRPGTANTEAFF. The gene calls are TRBV28 and TRBJ1-1, with a possible D match to TRBD1 (5 bases). Trimming shortened V by 2 bases and J by 2 bases, and 15 bases separated the two germline ends. Germline loops: CDR1 MDHEN, CDR2 SYDVKM. CDR3 size: 16 residues.

The rearrangement links TRBV25-1 to TRBJ2-7, with 10 positions matching TRBD2. CDR1 and CDR2 from the germline V gene are MGHDK and SYGVNS. V lost 4 bases to trimming and J lost 4 bases; unmatched junction nucleotides: 16. CDR3 size: 18 residues. CDR3 in DNA: TGTGCCAGCAGTGGAAGACACCCCATAGCGGGAGGAAGGTACGAGCAGTACTTC. It is translated as CASSGRHPIAGGRYEQYF.

The rearrangement joins TRBV21-1 to TRBJ2-2. TRBV21-1 is reported as a pseudogene. This CDR3 has 12 residues. The CDR3 region has the DNA TGTGCCAGCACCAAGGTGTGGGGGGAGCTGTTTTTT. Its translation is CASTKVWGELFF.

The chain has TRBV7-9 and TRBJ2-1; tentatively, D is TRBD2 (5 bases). Germline assignment: CDR1 SEHNR and CDR2 FQNEAQ (reference sequence). The CDR3 has 15 amino acids. Between the trimmed V and J ends, which lost 5 bases and 12 bases, there was a span of 23 bases. The CDR3 protein is CASSPVGLAPWGQFF. CDR3 DNA sequence: TGTGCCAGCAGCCCCGTGGGCCTAGCCCCCTGGGGGCAGTTCTTC.

V usage is TRBV27 and J usage is TRBJ2-7; weak D call: TRBD2 (8 bases). Germline V gene sequence: CDR1 MNHEY, CDR2 SMNVEV (reference sequence). This CDR3 is built from 16 residues. The V end lost 5 bases, the J end lost 3 bases, and 20 bases lay between the germline ends. The CDR3 here is CASSKGQAGGYYEQYF. The CDR3 DNA reads as TGTGCCAGCAGTAAAGGACAGGCGGGGGGTTACTACGAGCAGTACTTC.

V is TRBV7-7 and J is TRBJ2-2, with 8 bases that match TRBD1. Germline lookup yields CDR1 SSHAT and CDR2 FNYEAQ (reference sequence). Trimming cost V 5 bases and J 4 bases; bases outside gene matches: 9. CDR3 size: 16 residues. This CDR3 is CASSRGQGGRTGELFF. The CDR3 DNA sequence: TGTGCCAGCAGCCGCGGACAGGGAGGTCGCACCGGGGAGCTGTTTTTT.